These 3 T cell receptor beta chains share one sample of origin, sequenced in a study of T-cell memory formation after mild COVID-19. TCRdb processed the 5' RACE reads anew with MiXCR; each CDR3 protein has one entry. The data show hundreds of thousands of distinct CDR3 sequences, around a quarter seen once. The sequenced sample was PBMCs or a T cell subset sorted from them (not recorded which). The receptors here all came from an adult woman who had mild COVID-19 (a few samples of this study predate the infection). Cell type and time point are not known.

This clonotype was recorded a few times. CDR3 region: CASSPPGVPYGYTF. The CDR3 DNA follows: TGTGCCAGCTCACCACCGGGGGTCCCTTATGGCTACACCTTC. The chain has TRBV18 and TRBJ1-2; D possibly corresponds to TRBD1 (5 bases). The CDR3 spans 14 residues. Germline lookup yields CDR1 KGHSH and CDR2 LQKENI. V was clipped by 0 bases and J by 5 bases, with 10 bases between them.

CDR3 region: CASSLNTGDRANVLTF. The DNA for the CDR3 is TGTGCCAGCAGCTTAAATACAGGGGACAGGGCCAACGTCCTGACTTTC. The V gene is TRBV7-3, the J gene TRBJ2-6; TRBD1 aligns across 7 bases. Germline CDR1 SGHTA, CDR2 FQGTGA. The CDR3 contains 16 residues. V lost 1 base and J lost 5; bases outside the gene matches: 5.

This clonotype was recorded a few times. The J gene is TRBJ2-7, the V gene TRBV11-3, with D perhaps TRBD2 (6 bases). The CDR3 extends over 14 amino acids. Germline V gene sequence: CDR1 SGHNT, CDR2 YENEEA. Between the trimmed V and J ends, which lost 2 bases and 9 bases, there was a span of 17 bases. Here the CDR3 DNA reads TGTGCCAGCAGCTTACCCTCCGGGGGAGGAAGGCAGTACTTC. This codes for CASSLPSGGGRQYF.